This T cell receptor beta chain was found in a study of post-analysis software for immune sequencing data. Study in general: Disease courses included relapsing-remitting, secondary progressive and progressive-relapsing multiple sclerosis.

About this clonotype: Antigen: not known.

The TCR beta cDNA libraries carried unique molecular identifiers. TCRdb analysed the PCR reads with MiXCR anew, one entry per CDR3 protein. The sample records 800,000 to 950,000 distinct CDR3 sequences, roughly 50% being singletons. Study-level results: Normalized Chao1 diversity in multiple sclerosis patients fell significantly below that of controls.

Sample: blood. The TCR was taken from a girl between 10 and 17 years old with multiple sclerosis.

CDR3 region: CSARPPQGRYEQYF. In DNA, the CDR3 is TGCAGTGCTAGGCCGCCTCAGGGACGCTACGAGCAGTACTTC. The chain carries TRBV20-1 and TRBJ2-7; D tentatively reads TRBD1 or TRBD2 (5 bases each). Trimming removed 3 bases at V and 3 bases at J, with 15 bases between. CDR3 length: 14 amino acids. CDR1 and CDR2 from the germline V gene are DFQATT and SNEGSKA (reference sequence).